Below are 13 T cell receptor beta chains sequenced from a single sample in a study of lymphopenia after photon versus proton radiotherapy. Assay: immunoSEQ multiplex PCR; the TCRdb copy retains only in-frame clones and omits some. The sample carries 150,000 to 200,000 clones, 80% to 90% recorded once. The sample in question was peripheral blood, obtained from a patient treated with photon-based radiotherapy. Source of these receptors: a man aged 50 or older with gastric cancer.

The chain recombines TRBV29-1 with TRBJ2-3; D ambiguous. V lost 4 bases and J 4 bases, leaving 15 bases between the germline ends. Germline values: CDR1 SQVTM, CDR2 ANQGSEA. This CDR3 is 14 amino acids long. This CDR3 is CSVVAGSGADTQYF. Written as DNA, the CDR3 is TGCAGCGTTGTAGCAGGCTCAGGCGCAGATACGCAGTATTTT.

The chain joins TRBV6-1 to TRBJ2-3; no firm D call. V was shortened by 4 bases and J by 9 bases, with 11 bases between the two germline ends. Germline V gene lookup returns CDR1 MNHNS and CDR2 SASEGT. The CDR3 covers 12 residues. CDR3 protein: CASSGSIDTQYF. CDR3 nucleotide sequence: TGTGCCAGCAGTGGTTCCATTGACACGCAGTATTTT.

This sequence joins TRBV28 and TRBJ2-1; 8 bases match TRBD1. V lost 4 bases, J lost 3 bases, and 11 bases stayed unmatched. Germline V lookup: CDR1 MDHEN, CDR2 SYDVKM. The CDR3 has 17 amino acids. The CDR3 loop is CASSSGTGSNLYNEQFF. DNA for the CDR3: TGTGCCAGCAGTTCGGGGACAGGTTCCAACCTCTACAATGAGCAGTTCTTC. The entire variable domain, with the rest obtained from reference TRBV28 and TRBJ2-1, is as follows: DVKVTQSSRYLVKRTGEKVFLECVQDMDHENMFWYRQDPGLGLRLIYFSYDVKMKEKGDIPEGYSVSREKKERFSLILESASTNQTSMYLCASSSGTGSNLYNEQFFGPGTRLTVL.

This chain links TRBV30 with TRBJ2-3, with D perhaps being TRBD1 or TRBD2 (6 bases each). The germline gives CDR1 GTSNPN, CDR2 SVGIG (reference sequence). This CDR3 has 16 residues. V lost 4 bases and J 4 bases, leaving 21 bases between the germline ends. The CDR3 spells CAWTRGDLVVADTQYF. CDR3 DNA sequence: TGTGCCTGGACAAGGGGGGATCTCGTTGTAGCAGATACGCAGTATTTT.

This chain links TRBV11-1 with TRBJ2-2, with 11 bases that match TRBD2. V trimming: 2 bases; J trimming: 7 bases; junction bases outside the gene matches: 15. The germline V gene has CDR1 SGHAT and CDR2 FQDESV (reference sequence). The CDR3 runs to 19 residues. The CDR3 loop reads CASSLPRTSGRGDGGELFF. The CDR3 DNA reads TGTGCCAGCAGCTTACCCAGAACTAGCGGGAGAGGGGACGGCGGGGAGCTGTTTTTT.

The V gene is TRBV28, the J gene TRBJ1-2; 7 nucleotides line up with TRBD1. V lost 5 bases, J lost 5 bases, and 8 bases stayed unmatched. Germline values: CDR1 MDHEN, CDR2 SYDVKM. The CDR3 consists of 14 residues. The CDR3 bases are TGTGCCAGCAGTCCAGGACAGGCTAGATATGGCTACACCTTC. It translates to CASSPGQARYGYTF.

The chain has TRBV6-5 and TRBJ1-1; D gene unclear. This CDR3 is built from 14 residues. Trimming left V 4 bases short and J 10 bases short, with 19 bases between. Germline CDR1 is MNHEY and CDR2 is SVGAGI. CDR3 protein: CASSSVLPGDRAFF. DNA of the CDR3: TGTGCCAGCAGTTCCGTACTCCCCGGGGATCGAGCTTTCTTT.

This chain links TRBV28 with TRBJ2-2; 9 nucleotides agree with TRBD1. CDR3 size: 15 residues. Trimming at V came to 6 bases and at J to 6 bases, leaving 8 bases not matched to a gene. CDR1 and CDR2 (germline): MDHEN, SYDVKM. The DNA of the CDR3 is TGTGCCAGCAGGGCCAGGGACAGGGCCCCCGGGGAGCTGTTTTTT. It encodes CASRARDRAPGELFF.

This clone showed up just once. The CDR3 sequence: CASSLPNRNSGNQPQHF. CDR3 nucleotide sequence: TGTGCCAGCAGCTTACCGAACAGGAATTCGGGCAATCAGCCCCAGCATTTT. The chain carries TRBV13 and TRBJ1-5; tentative D call: TRBD1 (5 bases). Germline V CDR1 and CDR2: PRHDT, FYEKMQ (reference sequence). CDR3 length equals 17 residues. V shed 2 bases and J shed 2 bases, with 16 bases lying between them.

The CDR3 reads CASSLWGKYEQYF. In DNA, the CDR3 is TGTGCCAGCAGCTTATGGGGTAAATACGAGCAGTACTTC. The J gene is TRBJ2-7, the V gene TRBV11-2, with D hard to call. Trimming shortened V by 2 bases and J by 4 bases, and 9 bases separated the two germline ends. Germline CDR1 SGHAT, CDR2 FQNNGV. The CDR3 extends over 13 amino acids.

In nucleotides, the CDR3 is TGTGCCACCAGCAGAGCTGCCCCCAGCGACGAGCAGTACTTC. It encodes CATSRAAPSDEQYF. The chain is built from TRBV15 and TRBJ2-7; no clear D gene. V lost 1 base and J 5 bases, leaving 12 bases between the germline ends. CDR1 is LNHNV and CDR2 is YYDKDF in the germline V gene (reference sequence). The CDR3 contains 14 residues.

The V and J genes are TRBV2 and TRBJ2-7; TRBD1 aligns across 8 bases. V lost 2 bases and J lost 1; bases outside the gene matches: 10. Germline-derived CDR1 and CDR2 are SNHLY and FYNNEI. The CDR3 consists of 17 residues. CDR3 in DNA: TGTGCCAGCAGTGAACCCGCGAGGACAGGGCAGTCCTACGAGCAGTACTTC. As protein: CASSEPARTGQSYEQYF.

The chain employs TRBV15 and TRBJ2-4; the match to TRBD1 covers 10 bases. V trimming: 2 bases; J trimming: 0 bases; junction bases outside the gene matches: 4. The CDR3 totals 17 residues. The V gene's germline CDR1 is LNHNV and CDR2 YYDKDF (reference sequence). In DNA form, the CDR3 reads TGTGCCACCAGCAGATCGGGACAGGGGCTAGCCAAAAACATTCAGTACTTC. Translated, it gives CATSRSGQGLAKNIQYF.